This T cell receptor beta chain was sequenced for a study of blood T cell repertoires in COVID-19. Trimming removed 3 bases at V and 7 bases at J, with 15 bases between. The CDR3 consists of 14 residues. Germline values: CDR1 MGHRA, CDR2 YSYEKL. Enrollment of patients from Seattle took place during active infection, with longitudinal follow-up. In the authors' methods: Reference gene primer amplification gave nucleated cell count estimates. Method: immunoSEQ multiplex PCR; TCRdb's copy keeps in-frame clones and lacks some. V and J calls and clone size are copied from that table; D and trimming were computed from the DNA. The repertoire holds under 250,000 clones, with about 85% as singletons.

The chain employs TRBV4-1 and TRBJ1-1, with D possibly TRBD1 on 5 matching bases. The TCR sequence derives from a woman between 35 and 50 years old with COVID-19, enrolled during active disease. The sample consisted of peripheral blood. CDR3 sequence reads: CASSHSTEPDEAFF. CDR3 DNA sequence: TGCGCCAGCAGCCACTCGACAGAGCCCGATGAAGCTTTCTTT.